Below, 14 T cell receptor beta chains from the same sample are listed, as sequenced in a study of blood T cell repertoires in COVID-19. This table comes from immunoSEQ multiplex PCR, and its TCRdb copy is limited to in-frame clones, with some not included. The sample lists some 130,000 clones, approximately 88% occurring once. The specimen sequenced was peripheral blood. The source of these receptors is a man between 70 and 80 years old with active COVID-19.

The chain's CDR3 is CASSPGLSGAHYGYTF. The CDR3 DNA reads as TGTGCCAGCAGCCCGGGCTTGTCAGGGGCCCACTATGGCTACACCTTC. This chain connects TRBV5-4 to TRBJ1-2, with a tentative D call TRBD1 (6 bases). The CDR3 contains 16 residues. The germline V and J ends were trimmed by 4 bases and 3 bases, with 19 bases remaining between them. CDR1 is SGHNT, CDR2 YYREEE, per germline (reference sequence).

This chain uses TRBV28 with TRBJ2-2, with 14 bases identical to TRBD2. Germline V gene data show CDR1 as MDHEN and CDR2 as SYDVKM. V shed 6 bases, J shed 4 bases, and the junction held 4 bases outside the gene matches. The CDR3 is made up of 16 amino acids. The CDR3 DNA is TGTGCCAGCAGAACGGGACTAGCGGGAGTCACCGGGGAGCTGTTTTTT. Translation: CASRTGLAGVTGELFF.

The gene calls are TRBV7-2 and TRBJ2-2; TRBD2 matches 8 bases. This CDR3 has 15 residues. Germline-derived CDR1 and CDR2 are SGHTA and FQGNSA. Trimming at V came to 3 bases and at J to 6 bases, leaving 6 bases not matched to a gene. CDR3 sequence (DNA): TGTGCCAGCAGCTTGTCGGCGGGAGGTCCCGGGGAGCTGTTTTTT. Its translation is CASSLSAGGPGELFF.

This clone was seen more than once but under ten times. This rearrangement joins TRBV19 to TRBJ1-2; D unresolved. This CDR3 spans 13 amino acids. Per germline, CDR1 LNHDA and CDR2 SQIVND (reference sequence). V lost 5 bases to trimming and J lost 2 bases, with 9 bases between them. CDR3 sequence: CASSLTSNYGYTF. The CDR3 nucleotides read TGTGCCAGTAGTTTGACATCCAACTATGGCTACACCTTC.

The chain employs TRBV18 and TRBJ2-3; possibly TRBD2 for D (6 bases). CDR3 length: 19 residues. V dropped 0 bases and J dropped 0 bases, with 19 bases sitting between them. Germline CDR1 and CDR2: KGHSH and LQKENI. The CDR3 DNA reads TGTGCCAGCTCACCACCGCGGCTAGCGAGTTCAGCTAGCACAGATACGCAGTATTTT. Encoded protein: CASSPPRLASSASTDTQYF.

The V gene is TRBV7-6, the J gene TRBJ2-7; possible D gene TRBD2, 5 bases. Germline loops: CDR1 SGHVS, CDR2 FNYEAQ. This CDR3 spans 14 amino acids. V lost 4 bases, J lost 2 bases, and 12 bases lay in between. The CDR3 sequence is CASSSPRRPYEQYF. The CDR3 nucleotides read TGTGCCAGCAGCTCACCAAGGAGGCCCTACGAGCAGTACTTC.

The CDR3 here is CASSSSYGYTF. For the CDR3, the DNA is TGTGCCAGCAGCTCGTCGTATGGCTACACCTTC. The chain links TRBV5-4 to TRBJ1-2; the D is unclear. The V and J ends lost 3 bases and 5 bases respectively, with 5 bases between them. Per the germline V gene, CDR1 is SGHNT and CDR2 is YYREEE (reference sequence). The CDR3 has 11 residues.

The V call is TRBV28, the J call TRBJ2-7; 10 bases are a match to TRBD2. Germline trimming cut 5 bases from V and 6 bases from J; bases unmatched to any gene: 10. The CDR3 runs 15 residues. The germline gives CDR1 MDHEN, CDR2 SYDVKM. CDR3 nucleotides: TGTGCCAGCAGTCCCCCAGCTAGCGGGAGCAGCGAGCAGTACTTC. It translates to CASSPPASGSSEQYF. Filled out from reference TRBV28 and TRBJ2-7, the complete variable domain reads DVKVTQSSRYLVKRTGEKVFLECVQDMDHENMFWYRQDPGLGLRLIYFSYDVKMKEKGDIPEGYSVSREKKERFSLILESASTNQTSMYLCASSPPASGSSEQYFGPGTRLTVT.

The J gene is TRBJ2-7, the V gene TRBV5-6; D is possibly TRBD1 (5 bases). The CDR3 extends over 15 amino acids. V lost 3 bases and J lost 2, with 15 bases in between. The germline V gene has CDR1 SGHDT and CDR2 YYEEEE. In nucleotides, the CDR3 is TGTGCCAGCAGCTGGGTGGCAGGGCCTACCTACGAGCAGTACTTC. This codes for CASSWVAGPTYEQYF.

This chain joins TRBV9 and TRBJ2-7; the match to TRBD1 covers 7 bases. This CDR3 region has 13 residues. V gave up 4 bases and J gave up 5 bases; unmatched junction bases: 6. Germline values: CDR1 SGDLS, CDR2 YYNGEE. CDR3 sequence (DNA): TGTGCCAGCAGCCTGACAGGGCTGGACGAGCAGTACTTC. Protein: CASSLTGLDEQYF.

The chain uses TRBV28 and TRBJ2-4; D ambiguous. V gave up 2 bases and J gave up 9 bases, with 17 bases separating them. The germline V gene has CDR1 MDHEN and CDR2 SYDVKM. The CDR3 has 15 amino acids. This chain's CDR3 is CASSLLEAKEGIQYF. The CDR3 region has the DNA TGTGCCAGCAGTTTACTCGAGGCTAAGGAAGGCATTCAGTACTTC.

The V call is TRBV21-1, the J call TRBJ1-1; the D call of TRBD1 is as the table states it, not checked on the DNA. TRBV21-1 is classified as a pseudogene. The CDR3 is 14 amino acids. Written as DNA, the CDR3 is TGTGCCAGCAGTCCCAGGAAGATTGGGACTGAAGCTTTCTTT. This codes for CASSPRKIGTEAFF.

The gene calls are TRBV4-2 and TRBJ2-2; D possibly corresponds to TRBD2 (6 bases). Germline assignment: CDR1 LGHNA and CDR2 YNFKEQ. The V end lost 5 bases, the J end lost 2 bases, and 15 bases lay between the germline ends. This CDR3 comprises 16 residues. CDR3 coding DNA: TGTGCCAGCAGCGACCCGCTGGGGGGAAACACCGGGGAGCTGTTTTTT. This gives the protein CASSDPLGGNTGELFF.

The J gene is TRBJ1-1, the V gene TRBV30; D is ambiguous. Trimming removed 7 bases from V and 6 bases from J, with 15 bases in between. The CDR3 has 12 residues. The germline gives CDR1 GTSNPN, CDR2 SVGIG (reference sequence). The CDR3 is CASKRPGSEAFF. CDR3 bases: TGTGCCTCGAAACGCCCAGGATCTGAAGCTTTCTTT.